The entry below gives a single T cell receptor beta chain sequence along with its context. Its antigen is not yet known. This CDR3 fails to terminate in the conserved phenylalanine or tryptophan, so it likely reflects a read error. Libraries of naive CD8 T cells were generated from roughly 21,000 to 960,000 sorted cells, with 10%, 30% or 50% of the purified RNA used. On a BD FACSAria II, naive CD8 T cells were FACS-sorted as CD8+CD4-CCR7+CD45RA+ and collected into RLT Plus buffer. Nine to eleven TCR copies' worth of Jurkat RNA were spiked into about 20,000-1,000,000 naive CD8 T cell samples to test detection sensitivity. Enrichment of CD8 T cells was performed with RosetteSep CD8+ T Cell Enrichment Cocktail and Ficoll-Paque, after which ACK red cell lysis was carried out. Library creation used PCR. Sequencing relied on an Illumina HiSeq 4000. Bulk TCR libraries were made following a previously described method, with the TCR primers given in Table S5. The Qiagen AllPrep DNA/RNA kit was used to purify total RNA. Before analysis, reads from multiple sequencing runs of the same library were pooled. In the paper's pipeline: Reads were retained only if an exact TCR constant sequence was present, and the retained reads were trimmed to 150 nt and grouped according to their 12-nt molecular barcodes. Within each barcode group, reads were sub-clustered at a 15% Levenshtein threshold, and quality-weighted consensus sequences were built per RNA molecule. Non-functional sequences were filtered out, along with any lower-count sequence sitting one edit away from another sequence. Based on fitting two negative binomial distributions, any barcode sub-cluster with under 20% of the maximum read count was discarded. TCRdb redid the processing of the public reads, applying fastp at Q25 and MiXCR, and retained in-frame beta chains. Identical CDR3 protein sequences are pooled into one entry, listed with their most common genes and DNA. Here the V and J calls rest on TCRdb's processing, not on the authors' analysis. The sample table contains 460,000 or so distinct CDR3 sequences; only one count was recorded for 20% to 25% of them. Around 0.86% of the sample belongs to the ten largest clones.

This sample was included in a study of molecular identifiers for immune sequencing clone quantification (dated by TCRdb to the late 2010s). Regarding the study in general: For a replicate experiment, RNA from roughly 20,000 or 100,000 naive CD8 T cells was divided into five aliquots, of which four were sequenced. CD8 T cells were used in a methods study to benchmark molecular-identifier clustering-based TCR repertoire sequencing (MIDCIRS) and TCR RNA copy counting. The paper's findings and limits, for the study overall: In CMV-specific effector cells, clones with more than 20 RNA copies accounted for over 99% of molecules, whereas in naive cells such clones accounted for under 1%. Spiked-in Jurkat TCR RNA (about ten copies' worth), which is not part of the donor repertoire, was contained in the naive libraries. Modeling gave 3 to 3.5 recovered TCR RNA copies per cell versus around 10 by digital PCR, implying approximately 30% capture efficiency. Without barcode sub-clustering, chimeric consensus sequences inflated TCR diversity; chimeras reached as high as 47%. A single cell's worth of spiked-in Jurkat TCR RNA was reported detectable even among one million naive CD8 T cells. Identical TCR molecules sharing a barcode could cause highly expanded clone sizes to be underestimated.

The sequencing input was naive CD8+ T cells from blood, with Jurkat cell RNA spiked in. The cell subset or site label here, explained by the study, means: FACS-sorted CD8+CD4-CCR7+CD45RA+ naive T cells. The TCR was taken from a human donor in good health. Some libraries in this study had Jurkat cell RNA spiked in.

CDR3 loop: CASSLLTANTEAFL. The DNA sequence follows: TGTGCCAGCAGCTTACTCACTGCTAACACTGAAGCTTTCCTT. The rearrangement combines TRBV7-9 with TRBJ1-1; no D segment can be confidently identified. V drops 2 bases and J drops 2 bases, leaving 9 bases in between. CDR1 SEHNR and CDR2 FQNEAQ were looked up in the germline V gene (reference sequence). From its first to its last residue, the CDR3 has 14 amino acids. Only the CDR3 DNA stays, 42 bases, in frame from base 1.